This T cell receptor (beta chain) is drawn from a study of CD8 T cells in Susac syndrome. Study-level information: There were 5 or 6 sequenced Susac syndrome patients with active disease and under ten in remission.

CD8+ and CD4+ T cells from blood underwent TCR beta sequencing, which was carried out in a high-throughput format. After extraction with the RNeasy kit, roughly 0.5 to 1 ug of the RNA was reverse transcribed using random hexamers. Multiplex immunoSEQ PCR targeted 54 Vbeta and 13 Jbeta TCR beta segments. TCRdb itself ran the immunoSEQ multiplex PCR reads through MiXCR, one entry per CDR3 protein. The sample yields 100,000 to 150,000 distinct CDR3 sequences, about 93% seen once. The sequencing sample was made of CD8+ T cells from PBMCs. The TCR sequence derives from a human donor with Susac syndrome.

The CDR3 loop reads CASTPRTVYQPQHF. The CDR3 coding sequence is TGTGCCAGCACCCCGAGGACAGTTTATCAGCCCCAGCATTTT. This sequence joins TRBV5-6 and TRBJ1-5; weak D call: TRBD1 (6 bases). Germline assignment: CDR1 SGHDT and CDR2 YYEEEE. This CDR3 is built from 14 residues. Trimming took off 6 bases at V and 5 bases at J, with 15 bases between the two ends.